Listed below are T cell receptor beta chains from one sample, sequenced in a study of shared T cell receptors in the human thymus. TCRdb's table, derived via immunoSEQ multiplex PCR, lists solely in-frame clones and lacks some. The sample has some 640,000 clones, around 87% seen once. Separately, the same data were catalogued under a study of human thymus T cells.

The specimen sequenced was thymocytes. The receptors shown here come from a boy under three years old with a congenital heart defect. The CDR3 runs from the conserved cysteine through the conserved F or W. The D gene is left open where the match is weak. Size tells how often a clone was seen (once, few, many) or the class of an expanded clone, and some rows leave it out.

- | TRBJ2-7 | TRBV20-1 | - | TGCAGTGCTACACGGGGCTACGAGCAGTACTTC | CSATRGYEQYF
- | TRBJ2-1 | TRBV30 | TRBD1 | TGTGCCTGGAGTGTAGATTTCGGACAGGGGGTACGGAGCTCCTACAATGAGCAGTTCTTC | CAWSVDFGQGVRSSYNEQFF
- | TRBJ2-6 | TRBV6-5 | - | TGTGCCAGCAGTCAGAAAACTGGGGCCAACGTCCTGACTTTC | CASSQKTGANVLTF
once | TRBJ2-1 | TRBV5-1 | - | TGCGCCAGCAGCGACGACAAGAGCTCCTACAATGAGCAGTTCTTC | CASSDDKSSYNEQFF
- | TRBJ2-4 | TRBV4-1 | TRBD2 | TGCGCCAGCAGCCAAGATTCCGGGGGGGCCTTTGACATTCAGTACTTC | CASSQDSGGAFDIQYF
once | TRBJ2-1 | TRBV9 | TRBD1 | TGTGCCAGCAGCGTCTGGGACAGGGGTCAGGATGAGCAGTTCTTC | CASSVWDRGQDEQFF
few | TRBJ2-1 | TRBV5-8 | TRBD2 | TGTGCCAGCAGCTCATCTCGGGGGGGCACCTACAATGAGCAGTTCTTC | CASSSSRGGTYNEQFF
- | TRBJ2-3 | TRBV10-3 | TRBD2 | TGTGCCATCAGTGCAAACCTAGCGGGGAACACAGATACGCAGTATTTT | CAISANLAGNTDTQYF
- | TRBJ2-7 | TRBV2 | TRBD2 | TGTGCCAGCAGTGGGCGACTAGCGGGGGGGAACGAGCAGTACTTC | CASSGRLAGGNEQYF
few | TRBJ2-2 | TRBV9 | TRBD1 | TGTGCCAGCAGCGTAGCATCCCCCGGACAGGGTAACACCGGGGAGCTGTTTTTT | CASSVASPGQGNTGELFF
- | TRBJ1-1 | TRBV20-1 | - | TGCAGTGCTCCGACCGGGGGTGAAGCTTTCTTT | CSAPTGGEAFF
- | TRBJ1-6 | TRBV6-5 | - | TGTGCCAGCAGTTCGGACGGGGATTCACCCCTCCACTTT | CASSSDGDSPLHF